A selection of T cell receptor beta chains follows, all from one sample in a study of blood T cell repertoires in COVID-19. The repertoire was sequenced with immunoSEQ multiplex PCR; TCRdb's copy has only in-frame clones and lacks some. This sample has 100,000 to 150,000 clones, with approximately 90% found just once. The sequenced material came from peripheral blood. The receptor set was obtained from a woman aged 80 or over with acute or convalescent COVID-19. CDR3s include the opening cysteine and the closing phenylalanine or tryptophan. The order of the fields is V gene, CDR3 protein.

TRBV19 | CASRVLAGWNEQFF
TRBV7-7 | CASSLGLAATDTQYF
TRBV6-5 | CASRGRSNQPQHF
TRBV12-3/TRBV12-4 | CASSLIAGVGAFF
TRBV28 | CASSSWTSFSYEQYF
TRBV7-2 | CASSLAEYRGQYF
TRBV19 | CASSIPAGAHEQFF
TRBV4-3 | CASSQRSFRKDNNEQFF
TRBV7-2 | CASSQRVRDLDYGYTF
TRBV7-6 | CASSLGTGRAGELFF
TRBV18 | CASSPTGWGNQPQHF
TRBV29-1 | CSVSDRVGNEQFF
TRBV2 | CASRQQGMIKSPLHF
TRBV5-1 | CASSLGPAQPQHF
TRBV3-1/TRBV3-2 | CASSQARQGGNTEAFF
TRBV21-1 | CASKGEFDQPQHF
TRBV7-3 | CASSLNPRGGTNQPQHF
TRBV4-1 | CASSLRGSGANVLTF
TRBV3-1/TRBV3-2 | CASSGGYNEQFF
TRBV27 | CASSPRAGYGYTF
TRBV19 | CASRGQGGPYSNQPQHF
TRBV2 | CASRSGRAPSSDEQYF
TRBV2 | CASCPEVLYGYTF
TRBV5-6 | CASSFQGHFSGANVLTF
TRBV10-3 | CAISPGTGLSPYEQYF
TRBV5-5 | CASSPSGGAPDTQYF
TRBV7-9 | CASAWGGAYNSPLHF
TRBV19 | CASSIQVESYTF
TRBV6-6 | CASSRLAGGRPYNEQFF
TRBV3-1/TRBV3-2 | CASSQLQANSPLHF
TRBV2 | CASARRTGAPDPQYF
TRBV12-3/TRBV12-4 | CASSSPRNYGYTF
TRBV20-1 | CSARTDEKLFF
TRBV5-1 | CASSLRGSGTGVADTQYF
TRBV7-3 | CASSPEERSGSPGEDTQYF
TRBV6-5 | CASSYSWDSQETQYF
TRBV4-1 | CASSQAPGGAFNYGYTF
TRBV5-5 | CASSHGGANYGYTF
TRBV27 | CASRVPSSYEQYF
TRBV9 | CTSSLNPTEAFF
TRBV7-2 | CASSPTPGWTYEQYF
TRBV7-2 | CASSLTGYEQFF
TRBV28 | CASSLTGKSTDTQYF
TRBV9 | CASSALGNNYGYTF
TRBV25-1 | CASSDRYLNSPLHF
TRBV9 | CASSLSGAANQPQHF
TRBV29-1 | CSGKTGSTEAFF
TRBV9 | CASSASGVPRETQYF
TRBV19 | CASSTSGGSTEQFF